This T cell receptor beta chain came from a study of T cell responses to AZD1222 COVID-19 vaccine. The protocol was immunoSEQ multiplex PCR, while the TCRdb copy is restricted to in-frame clones and leaves out a portion. Of under 150,000 clones in the sample, around 90% were seen once. Sequences were derived from peripheral blood, sampled 28 days after the second AZD1222 dose. This TCR was sampled from an adult who received the AZD1222 COVID-19 vaccine.

DNA for the CDR3: TGTGCCAGCACCCCCTCCTCGCGAAGTAATTCACCCCTCCACTTT. The encoded protein is CASTPSSRSNSPLHF. The rearrangement uses TRBV7-6 and TRBJ1-6; D is undetermined. CDR3 length: 15 amino acids. Germline lookup yields CDR1 SGHVS and CDR2 FNYEAQ. V was shortened by 7 bases and J by 6 bases, with 16 bases between the two germline ends.